These T cell receptor beta chains were read from a single sample in a study of T-cell reconstitution after alpha-beta-depleted transplantation in children. MiXCR, run by TCRdb on the PCR reads, gives a single entry per CDR3 protein. The data contain 800,000 to 1,000,000 distinct CDR3 sequences, roughly 29% of them singletons. The sample in question was PBMCs, mostly from graft donor cells, obtained 360 days after TCRalphabeta/CD19-depleted stem cell transplant. The receptors come from a boy less than two years old who had a stem cell transplant for SCID, so the T cells may come from the graft donor. Each CDR3 is given without its conserved first and last residue. The listing skips clone size in some rows; elsewhere it reads once, few, many or a size class.

>TRBJ2-7|TRBV28|.
ASNSPDRRGLEQY
>TRBJ1-2|TRBV15|few
ATSRDRPNYGYT
>TRBJ1-5|TRBV12-3/TRBV12-4|.
ASTWDNLYNQPQH
>TRBJ2-7|TRBV20-1|.
SASPAQGSSYEQY
>TRBJ2-1|TRBV5-1|.
ASTLTTSRDEQF
>TRBJ1-1|TRBV4-1|few
ASSQSGTGNTEAF
>TRBJ2-3|TRBV5-1|.
ASSPRGTSGAQY
>TRBJ2-5|TRBV4-1|.
ASSRRPDRGQETQY
>TRBJ1-4|TRBV2|.
ASRRTDREAGKLF
>TRBJ2-3|TRBV27|.
ASSSPGTSGESDTQY
>TRBJ1-1|TRBV4-1|.
ASSAHQGILNTEAF
>TRBJ2-3|TRBV11-2|.
ASSLVGLDSDTDTQY
>TRBJ2-1|TRBV7-2|few
ASSLVVLAVYNEQF
>TRBJ2-7|TRBV7-9|few
ASSFRWNYEQY
>TRBJ2-7|TRBV12-3/TRBV12-4|few
ASSPRTAPTSEQY
>TRBJ2-3|TRBV24-1|.
ATSDVRDRSTDTQY
>TRBJ1-5|TRBV5-1|.
ASSLEEANQPQH
>TRBJ2-5|TRBV12-3/TRBV12-4|few
ASSLMGQGTQY
>TRBJ1-3|TRBV6-5|.
ASSLLGGNSGNTIY
>TRBJ2-1|TRBV28|few
ASSLDYGTGGYNEQF
>TRBJ2-1|TRBV7-2|.
ASSFGRGGREQF
>TRBJ2-2|TRBV12-3/TRBV12-4|.
ASGLAGGPYTGELF
>TRBJ2-1|TRBV20-1|.
SARDGAGRGHDEQF
>TRBJ2-1|TRBV3-1|.
ASSQGENIYNEQF
>TRBJ2-7|TRBV20-1|.
SAHAGTPLPTYEQY
>TRBJ2-3|TRBV7-9|.
ASRKTGGIADTQY
>TRBJ1-5|TRBV21-1|.
ASSPPDSSYSNQPQH
>TRBJ1-4|TRBV12-3/TRBV12-4|.
ASRPTGGRLF
>TRBJ1-6|TRBV9|.
ASSVRESGSPLH
>TRBJ2-1|TRBV5-1|.
ASSQFQPSYNEQF
>TRBJ2-2|TRBV10-3|few
AISETGTGGRTGELF
>TRBJ2-7|TRBV7-2|.
ASSFQGREPSEQY
>TRBJ1-4|TRBV28|.
ASSQRDRGIF
>TRBJ1-2|TRBV12-3/TRBV12-4|.
ASAMGGSNNGYT
>TRBJ2-7|TRBV5-1|.
ASSLEGPIAPHEQY
>TRBJ1-1|TRBV6-5|.
ASSSNTGVEAF
>TRBJ2-1|TRBV5-1|few
ASTSVEPFGSDEQF
>TRBJ2-7|TRBV4-3|.
ASSPETSGAPYEQY
>TRBJ2-1|TRBV4-2|.
ASSQDPGTRSHNEQF
>TRBJ2-2|TRBV15|.
ATSSLWGQGTGELF
>TRBJ1-1|TRBV12-3/TRBV12-4|few
ASSKGPIDHTEAF
>TRBJ2-2|TRBV12-3/TRBV12-4|.
ASSLSRTGLFSSTGELF
>TRBJ2-1|TRBV4-1|.
ASSPRGGPGF
>TRBJ1-5|TRBV30|few
AWSINSNQPQH
>TRBJ2-1|TRBV18|.
ASSTTEYNEQF
>TRBJ2-5|TRBV11-2|few
ASSLAPGYQETQY
>TRBJ1-2|TRBV20-1|few
SAKATLTANYGYT
>TRBJ2-3|TRBV5-6|.
ASSLVSGGRRGTDTQY
>TRBJ1-6|TRBV2|.
ASGIKGPLH
>TRBJ2-1|TRBV10-3|few
AISSPGRIYNEQF
>TRBJ1-2|TRBV6-1|.
ASSLSSGTPGYT